This TCR beta chain was sequenced for a study of blood T cell repertoires in COVID-19 (TCRdb year 2020). General notes on the study: Collaborator samples came from the United States, Italy and Spain and covered acute and convalescent phases of COVID-19. The prospective study material was composed of cDNA or gDNA derived from T cells, B-cell-depleted T cells, or PBMCs. Subjects who had been exposed to COVID-19, were actively infected with it, or had recovered from it provided the deeply sampled blood TCRbeta repertoires that made up the dataset. A freely available public database, intended as a resource for researchers studying the immune response to SARS-CoV-2, is where the repertoires were released. Samples were obtained from the ongoing ImmuneRACE study (first 160 participants) and from 1,254 subjects provided by 6 global collaborators. Nearly every sample came with metadata listing a de-identified subject ID, COVID-19 status, age in years and sex. Where HLA class I and class II types were available, the types were taken from metadata supplied by the sample provider, not from assay-based typing. The investigation overall reported the following: The amount of clinical and demographic metadata varied by source and participant and was provided uncurated.

TCRbeta CDR3 regions were amplified from genomic DNA by means of the immunoSEQ Assay, a bias-controlled multiplex PCR. Regarding the original processing steps: Nucleated cell counts per sample were estimated from amplification of reference gene primers within the assay. Sequence reads were collapsed and filtered to measure the absolute abundance of every unique TCRbeta CDR3 rearrangement. For each sample, productive Simpson clonality was calculated as the square root of Simpson's diversity index over productive rearrangements. Drawn from immuneACCESS, this table holds only the in-frame rearrangements with V and J called that TCRdb kept. Clones are partly lost; checked studies trace under half to an unresolved V gene and leave the rest unexplained. V, J and clone size are taken as reported in that table, and D and trimming were inferred from the DNA itself. The sample includes around 180,000 clones, with 82% observed a single time. Under 5.5% of the sample is in the top ten clones.

Inclusive of the bounding cysteine and phenylalanine, the CDR3 is 13 residues long. Just the 39-base CDR3 DNA is kept, in frame starting at base 1. Between the V and J ends, shortened by 5 bases and 6 bases respectively, the junction contains 17 bases. Via the germline V gene, CDR1 is SQVTM and CDR2 ANQGSEA. The collaborating institutions used their own protocols to collect whole blood in K2EDTA tubes. For TCRbeta analysis, collaborators shipped samples as frozen whole blood, isolated PBMCs, or DNA extracted from either of those sample types. A note on this clone: Its binding antigen is unknown. No quality values exist for individual bases; no much larger clone is one base distant.

Recombination joined TRBV29-1 with TRBJ2-7, and possibly TRBD2, on 7 matching bases. Sequencing input: peripheral blood. This sequence originates from a woman aged 25 to 39 with acute or convalescent COVID-19. CDR3 loop: CSVRGGGPFEQYF. Read as DNA, the sequence is TGCAGCGTTCGAGGGGGAGGGCCTTTCGAGCAGTACTTC.